Sequencing of this T cell receptor beta chain was carried out in a study of T-cell reconstitution after alpha-beta-depleted transplantation in children. CDR3 length: 14 residues. Between the trimmed V and J ends, which lost 4 bases and 6 bases, there was a span of 17 bases. The germline CDR1 and CDR2 sequences are DFQATT and SNEGSKA (reference sequence). This clonotype was seen more than once but under ten times. Unique molecular identifiers were used in preparing the TCRbeta library. One entry per CDR3 protein, called by TCRdb with MiXCR from the PCR reads. Among about 400,000 distinct CDR3 sequences, around 21% were seen once, and the ten largest hold about 3.8%.

The chain links TRBV20-1 to TRBJ2-3, with D possibly called TRBD1 or TRBD2 (7 bases each). The receptor comes from a human donor who donated a stem cell graft to a child with acute myeloid leukemia. This specimen was PBMCs from the stem cell graft donor, taken from the stem cell graft. For the CDR3, the DNA is TGCAGTGCTATGCCAGGGGGGGCATTGGATACGCAGTATTTT. Protein: CSAMPGGALDTQYF.